Below are 20 T cell receptor beta chains sequenced from a single sample in a study of vaccination and CD4 T cells after COVID-19. MiXCR, applied by TCRdb to the PCR reads, yields one record per CDR3 protein. The table lists around 15,000 distinct CDR3 sequences, roughly two thirds of them singletons. The sequenced sample was CD4+ T cells from blood, obtained after SARS-CoV-2 vaccination. All receptors come from a human donor who had recovered from COVID-19.

A few counts support this clonotype. The V gene is TRBV10-3, the J gene TRBJ2-7; no definite D call. V lost 3 bases and J lost 7, with 7 bases in between. Germline V CDR1 and CDR2: ENHRY, SYGVKD. The CDR3 is 11 residues long. The CDR3 bases are TGTGCCATCAGTGAACTCATTGAGCAGTACTTC. This encodes CAISELIEQYF.

The CDR3 region is CSARTGSQEQFF. CDR3 coding DNA: TGCAGTGCTAGGACAGGGTCCCAGGAGCAGTTCTTC. The V call is TRBV20-1, the J call TRBJ2-1; TRBD1 matches 7 bases. Germline assignment: CDR1 DFQATT and CDR2 SNEGSKA (reference sequence). Trimming cost V 3 bases and J 10 bases; bases outside gene matches: 6. CDR3 length: 12 amino acids.

The chain carries TRBV9 and TRBJ2-3, with a weak D call TRBD2 (7 bases). Germline V CDR1 and CDR2: SGDLS, YYNGEE. Trimming pared 0 bases from V and 2 bases from J, leaving 22 bases between. The CDR3 is 19 residues long. Here the CDR3 DNA reads TGTGCCAGCAGCGTAGGGGAGGGCCGTCGAGGGGGGCACACAGATACGCAGTATTTT. This encodes CASSVGEGRRGGHTDTQYF. Variable domain in full (rest from reference TRBV9 and TRBJ2-3): DSGVTQTPKHLITATGQRVTLRCSPRSGDLSVYWYQQSLDQGLQFLIQYYNGEERAKGNILERFSAQQFPDLHSELNLSSLELGDSALYFCASSVGEGRRGGHTDTQYFGPGTRLTVL.

The CDR3 DNA reads as TGTGCCACCAGCAGATCCCCCAGGGGCGCAGGAGAAAACACCATATATTTT. Translated: CATSRSPRGAGENTIYF. The J gene is TRBJ1-3, the V gene TRBV15, with D possibly TRBD1 on 6 matching bases. Germline V gene lookup returns CDR1 LNHNV and CDR2 YYDKDF (reference sequence). The CDR3 is 17 amino acids. Trimming removed 2 bases at V and 6 bases at J, with 20 bases between.

The chain is built from TRBV7-9 and TRBJ1-1; 8 bases map to TRBD1. CDR1 and CDR2 (germline): SEHNR, FQNEAQ (reference sequence). The junction had 7 bases not matched to a gene; V was cut back by 5 bases and J by 5 bases. The length of the CDR3 is 14 residues. For the CDR3, the DNA is TGTGCCAGCAGCCCCAGGGGGCGCCGTACTGAAGCTTTCTTT. This sequence encodes CASSPRGRRTEAFF.

This clonotype was observed a handful of times. The chain employs TRBV6-2 or TRBV6-3 and TRBJ1-5; D is unclear. The germline CDR1 and CDR2 sequences are MNHEY and SVGEGT. CDR3 size: 13 residues. The ends were cut back, 7 bases at V and 0 bases at J, with 7 bases in the middle. The CDR3 region is CASTLYSNQPQHF. The CDR3 nucleotides are TGTGCCAGCACCTTATATAGCAATCAGCCCCAGCATTTT.

This chain uses TRBV27 with TRBJ2-3; D perhaps matches TRBD2 (6 bases). Trimming left V 5 bases short and J 5 bases short, with 20 bases between. This CDR3 is 16 amino acids long. Germline V gene lookup returns CDR1 MNHEY and CDR2 SMNVEV (reference sequence). CDR3 in DNA: TGTGCCAGCAGTCCAGGAGCGGGCTCCATCAAAGATACGCAGTATTTT. This sequence encodes CASSPGAGSIKDTQYF.

V usage is TRBV10-3 and J usage is TRBJ2-2, with 10 bases that match TRBD2. CDR1 and CDR2 (germline): ENHRY, SYGVKD. Trimming removed 2 bases from V and 2 bases from J; junction bases left unmatched: 2. CDR3 length: 16 residues. CDR3 sequence reads: CAISEGLAVNTGELFF. DNA for the CDR3: TGTGCCATCAGTGAGGGACTAGCGGTAAACACCGGGGAGCTGTTTTTT.

The chain has TRBV2 and TRBJ2-6, with 7 nucleotides matching TRBD1. The CDR3 is made up of 15 amino acids. Trimming at V came to 6 bases and at J to 2 bases, leaving 4 bases not matched to a gene. The germline V gene encodes CDR1 SNHLY and CDR2 FYNNEI. The CDR3 coding sequence is TGTGCCAGCAGGGCCGGGACAGCTGGGGCCAACGTCCTGACTTTC. Its protein product is CASRAGTAGANVLTF.

This clonotype came up a few times. The chain uses TRBV28 and TRBJ1-5; 7 nucleotides match TRBD1. In germline, CDR1 is MDHEN, CDR2 SYDVKM. After removal of 6 bases from V and 5 bases from J, the junction contained 13 bases not matched to a gene. CDR3 length equals 16 residues. DNA for the CDR3: TGTGCCAGCAGCTCACCGAAGACAGGGTTATATCAGCCCCAGCATTTT. Encoded protein: CASSSPKTGLYQPQHF.

This chain connects TRBV7-8 to TRBJ2-2; 12 bases are a match to TRBD2. Germline-derived CDR1 and CDR2 are SGHVS and FQNEAQ. This CDR3 spans 18 amino acids. Losses at the gene ends were 4 bases for V and 4 bases for J; bases not matched to a gene: 10. The CDR3 DNA reads TGTGCCAGCAGCTACGGACTAGCGGGATCGTCGCGCACCGGGGAGCTGTTTTTT. Translating gives CASSYGLAGSSRTGELFF. The variable domain in full, with the rest retrieved from reference TRBV7-8 and TRBJ2-2, is GAGVSQSPRYKVAKRGQDVALRCDPISGHVSLFWYQQALGQGPEFLTYFQNEAQLDKSGLPSDRFFAERPEGSVSTLKIQRTQQEDSAVYLCASSYGLAGSSRTGELFFGEGSRLTVL.

The genes are TRBV7-2 and TRBJ2-1, with D perhaps matching TRBD2 (6 bases). The germline V gene has CDR1 SGHTA and CDR2 FQGNSA. The CDR3 contains 15 residues. Trimming left V 7 bases short and J 0 bases short, with 13 bases between. CDR3 nucleotide sequence: TGTGCCAGCACCTCGACTAGTAGCTCCTACAATGAGCAGTTCTTC. This encodes CASTSTSSSYNEQFF.

The chain links TRBV7-8 to TRBJ2-5; TRBD2 is a possible D gene (6 bases). Trimming pared 2 bases from V and 2 bases from J, leaving 12 bases between. There are 15 residues in the CDR3. Germline lookup yields CDR1 SGHVS and CDR2 FQNEAQ. CDR3 DNA: TGTGCCAGCAGCTTACTCGGGAGAGGGCAAGAGACCCAGTACTTC. Amino acid sequence: CASSLLGRGQETQYF.

There are a few counts of this clonotype. The chain has TRBV7-2 and TRBJ2-3, with 12 nucleotides matching TRBD2. The CDR3 covers 19 residues. Per germline, CDR1 SGHTA and CDR2 FQGNSA. V was clipped by 1 base and J by 4 bases; unmatched bases: 12. The CDR3 nucleotides are TGTGCCAGCAGCTTAGGGTCCCTAGCGGGAGGGCCTCGCTCAGATACGCAGTATTTT. It translates to CASSLGSLAGGPRSDTQYF.

This clonotype was seen once. The chain is built from TRBV19 and TRBJ2-3; D is perhaps TRBD1 or TRBD2 (5 bases each). CDR3 length equals 15 residues. V was cut by 2 bases and J by 8 bases, with 17 bases left in between. The germline V gene has CDR1 LNHDA and CDR2 SQIVND (reference sequence). The CDR3 region is CASSITGPGISTQYF. In DNA form, the CDR3 reads TGTGCCAGTAGTATAACGGGACCGGGCATTAGTACGCAGTATTTT.

V gene TRBV20-1 combines with J gene TRBJ1-2; possible D gene TRBD1, 5 bases. Per the germline V gene, CDR1 is DFQATT and CDR2 is SNEGSKA (reference sequence). This CDR3 is 14 amino acids long. Deletions cut 3 bases from V and 3 bases from J, with 14 bases between. The CDR3 sequence: CSASGYRYDYGYTF. The CDR3 bases are TGCAGTGCTAGTGGGTACAGGTACGACTATGGCTACACCTTC.

Details on this clonotype: This likely comes from a read error, as the CDR3 has no conserved phenylalanine or tryptophan at its end. The chain is built from TRBV25-1 and TRBJ2-3; D not resolved. The CDR3 runs to 13 residues. V was clipped by 2 bases and J by 6 bases, with 9 bases between them. CDR1 is MGHDK, CDR2 SYGVNS, per germline. The CDR3 region has the DNA TGTGCCAGCAGTGAACGGTTGCTGGATACGCAGTATCTT. It specifies CASSERLLDTQYL.

This chain links TRBV5-1 with TRBJ2-3, with 8 bases that match TRBD2. Trimming took 0 bases from V and 4 from J; bases not matched to a gene: 10. Per the germline V gene, CDR1 is SGHRS and CDR2 is YFSETQ. This CDR3 spans 17 amino acids. CDR3 protein: CASSLAGGANFPDTQYF. The CDR3 nucleotides are TGCGCCAGCAGCTTGGCGGGAGGGGCTAATTTCCCAGATACGCAGTATTTT.

The gene calls are TRBV12-3 or TRBV12-4 and TRBJ2-7; 10 nucleotides agree with TRBD2. The CDR3 runs 16 residues. The V gene end was trimmed by 5 bases and the J gene end by 3 bases; junction bases not matched to a gene: 10. The CDR3 DNA follows: TGTGCCAGCAGTCGAGGAGCGGCTAGCGGGAGCTACGAGCAGTACTTC. Its translation is CASSRGAASGSYEQYF.

This clonotype was counted a few times. J is TRBJ2-1 and V is TRBV27, with 10 positions matching TRBD2. The CDR3 covers 15 residues. V was clipped by 6 bases and J by 6 bases; unmatched bases: 8. Germline V gene sequence: CDR1 MNHEY, CDR2 SMNVEV (reference sequence). CDR3 amino acids: CASRPPLAGANEQFF. CDR3 sequence (DNA): TGTGCCAGCAGGCCCCCCCTAGCGGGAGCCAATGAGCAGTTCTTC.